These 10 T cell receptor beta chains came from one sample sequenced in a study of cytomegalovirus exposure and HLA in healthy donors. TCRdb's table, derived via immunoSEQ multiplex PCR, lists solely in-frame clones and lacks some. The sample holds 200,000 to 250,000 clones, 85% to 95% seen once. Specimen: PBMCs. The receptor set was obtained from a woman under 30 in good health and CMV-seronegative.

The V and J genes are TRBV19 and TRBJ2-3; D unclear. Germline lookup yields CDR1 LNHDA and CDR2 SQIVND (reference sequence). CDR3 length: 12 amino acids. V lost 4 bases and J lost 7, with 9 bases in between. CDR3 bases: TGTGCCAGTAGTACACCTAGGAATACGCAGTATTTT. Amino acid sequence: CASSTPRNTQYF.

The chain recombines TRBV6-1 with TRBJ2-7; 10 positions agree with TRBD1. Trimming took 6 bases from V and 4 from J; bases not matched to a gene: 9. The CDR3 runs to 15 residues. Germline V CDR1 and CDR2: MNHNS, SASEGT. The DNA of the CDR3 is TGTGCCAGCAGAATGACAGGGGGCGAGTATTACGAGCAGTACTTC. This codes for CASRMTGGEYYEQYF.

CDR3 nucleotides: TGTGCCAGTAGTATCGGACAGGGAGGATCACCCCTCCACTTT. Translation: CASSIGQGGSPLHF. The J gene is TRBJ1-6, the V gene TRBV19; 8 nucleotides align to TRBD1. The germline CDR1 and CDR2 sequences are LNHDA and SQIVND (reference sequence). This CDR3 has 14 residues. V lost 3 bases and J lost 10; bases outside the gene matches: 5.

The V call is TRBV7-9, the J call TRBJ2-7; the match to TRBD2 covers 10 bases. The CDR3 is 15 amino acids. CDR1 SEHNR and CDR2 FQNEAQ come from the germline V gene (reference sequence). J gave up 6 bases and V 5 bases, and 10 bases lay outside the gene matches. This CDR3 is CASSKDLGLASEQYF. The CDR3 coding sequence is TGTGCCAGCAGCAAGGACTTGGGACTAGCGAGCGAGCAGTACTTC.

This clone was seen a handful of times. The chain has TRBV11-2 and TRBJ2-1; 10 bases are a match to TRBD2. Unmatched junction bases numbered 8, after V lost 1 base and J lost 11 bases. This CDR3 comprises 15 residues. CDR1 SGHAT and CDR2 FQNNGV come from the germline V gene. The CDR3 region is CASSLGLAGELKQFF. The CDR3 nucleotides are TGTGCCAGCAGCTTAGGGCTAGCGGGAGAACTCAAGCAGTTCTTC.

CDR3 coding DNA: TGTGCCAGCAGCCTTTACGGGACACCTAATTCACCCCTCCACTTT. As protein: CASSLYGTPNSPLHF. The chain carries TRBV9 and TRBJ1-6; perhaps TRBD1 as D (6 bases). This CDR3 is 15 amino acids long. Germline loops: CDR1 SGDLS, CDR2 YYNGEE. Between the trimmed V and J ends, which lost 4 bases and 6 bases, there was a span of 14 bases.

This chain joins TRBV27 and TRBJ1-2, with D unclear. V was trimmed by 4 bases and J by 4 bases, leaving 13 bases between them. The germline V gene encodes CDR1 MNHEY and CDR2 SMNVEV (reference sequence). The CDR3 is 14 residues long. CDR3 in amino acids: CASSSAETPYGYTF. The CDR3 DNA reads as TGTGCCAGCAGTTCAGCGGAGACACCCTATGGCTACACCTTC.

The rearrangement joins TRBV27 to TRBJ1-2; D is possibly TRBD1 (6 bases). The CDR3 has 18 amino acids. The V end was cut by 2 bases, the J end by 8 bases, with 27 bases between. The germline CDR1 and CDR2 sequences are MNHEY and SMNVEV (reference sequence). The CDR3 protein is CASSLGSGGRRGRKGYTF. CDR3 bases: TGTGCCAGCAGTTTAGGGTCGGGGGGGCGCAGGGGCCGGAAAGGCTACACCTTC.

CDR3 loop: CASSQSPGTSGSYEQYF. The CDR3 DNA follows: TGCGCCAGCAGCCAGAGCCCAGGGACTAGCGGGAGTTACGAGCAGTACTTC. This sequence joins TRBV4-1 and TRBJ2-7; 14 bases agree with TRBD2. CDR3 length equals 17 residues. Germline values: CDR1 MGHRA, CDR2 YSYEKL. V was pared by 3 bases and J by 4 bases, with 8 bases of the junction left unmatched.

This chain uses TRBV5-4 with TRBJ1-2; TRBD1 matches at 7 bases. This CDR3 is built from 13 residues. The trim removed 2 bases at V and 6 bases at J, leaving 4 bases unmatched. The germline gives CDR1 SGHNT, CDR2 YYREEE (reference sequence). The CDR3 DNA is TGTGCCAGCAGCTTAACGACAGGGAATGGCTACACCTTC. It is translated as CASSLTTGNGYTF.